A selection of T cell receptor beta chains follows, all from one sample in a study of early T cells in non-severe SARS-CoV-2 infection. MiXCR, run by TCRdb on the 5' RACE reads, gives a single entry per CDR3 protein. The sample has 50,000 to 65,000 distinct CDR3 sequences, around 10% seen once. The starting material was whole blood, obtained at baseline. These receptor sequences come from an adult who was a healthcare worker with PCR-confirmed SARS-CoV-2 infection or an uninfected control (not recorded which). Both conserved end residues are part of each CDR3. A D gene is named only where the DNA matches it firmly.

V gene	J gene	D gene	CDR3 protein
TRBV29-1	TRBJ2-2	TRBD1	CSVFPTGGSNTGELFF
TRBV5-4	TRBJ1-6	NA	CASSLGPRSYNSPLHF
TRBV9	TRBJ2-1	NA	CASSGTVGSYNEQFF
TRBV27	TRBJ2-7	NA	CASSPFGGLSYEQYF
TRBV3-1	TRBJ2-7	NA	CASSITDSYEQYF
TRBV7-2	TRBJ2-5	TRBD2	CASSLASGVPWGTQYF
TRBV29-1	TRBJ1-2	NA	CSVEDPHPNYGYTF
TRBV20-1	TRBJ1-3	NA	CSARDPTLTGGNTIYF
TRBV3-1	TRBJ1-5	NA	CASSQGSQPQHF
TRBV11-2	TRBJ2-4	TRBD1	CASSMDRVTEYF
TRBV3-1	TRBJ1-1	NA	CASSPHQGLTEAFF
TRBV5-4	TRBJ1-6	NA	CASSLAAGGNSPLHF
TRBV7-6	TRBJ2-5	NA	CASSLRGIQTQYF
TRBV5-5	TRBJ2-3	TRBD2	CASSLEASGGDTQYF
TRBV4-3	TRBJ1-1	NA	CASSLHWNTEAFF
TRBV4-3	TRBJ2-4	TRBD2	CASSQESRGENIQYF
TRBV7-6	TRBJ2-2	TRBD2	CASKAGGDAGELFF
TRBV10-3	TRBJ1-6	NA	CAITVSQRSPLHF
TRBV6-5	TRBJ2-7	TRBD1	CASSYLGTGGPPSNEQYF
TRBV12-3/TRBV12-4	TRBJ2-1	TRBD2	CASSLGAGGLNEQFF
TRBV5-1	TRBJ1-1	NA	CASSSSGPSMNTEAFF
TRBV4-1	TRBJ2-7	TRBD2	CASSHLRGGRYEQYF
TRBV7-3	TRBJ2-1	TRBD2	CASSLTAGETYNEQFF
TRBV30	TRBJ2-7	TRBD2	CAWAWTSGGAYEQYF
TRBV11-2	TRBJ1-2	NA	CASSLEPTRGYTF
TRBV5-1	TRBJ2-7	TRBD1	CASSLSPTGGSYEQYF
TRBV7-9	TRBJ2-1	NA	CASSQLYNEQFF
TRBV7-8	TRBJ1-6	NA	CASSPTGSPLHF
TRBV19	TRBJ2-2	NA	CASSIDTRRANTGELFF
TRBV12-3/TRBV12-4	TRBJ2-5	TRBD2	CASSTRLAGEQETQYF
TRBV20-1	TRBJ1-5	NA	CSAREGREQPQHF
TRBV13	TRBJ2-3	NA	CASSSGQGNTDTQYF
TRBV14	TRBJ2-1	NA	CASSQTSSEQFF
TRBV5-1	TRBJ2-2	NA	CASSQARRELFF
TRBV20-1	TRBJ1-1	NA	CSAREGNTEAFF
TRBV20-1	TRBJ2-5	NA	CSAPHPTGRGETQYF
TRBV18	TRBJ2-7	TRBD1	CASSPRGPDEQYF